This T cell receptor beta chain emerged from a study of blood T cell repertoires in COVID-19. Overall study context: From the United States, Italy and Spain came samples of acute and convalescent COVID-19.

Here immunoSEQ multiplex PCR was the method, and the copy in TCRdb shows in-frame clones only, minus some. The data hold some 300,000 clones, with about 88% observed a single time. Specimen: peripheral blood. The TCR comes from a woman in her 70s with COVID-19, enrolled during active disease.

CDR3 sequence reads: CASSQGEGLAGALDTQYF. The CDR3 DNA reads as TGCGCCAGCAGCCAAGGGGAAGGACTAGCGGGGGCTTTAGATACGCAGTATTTT. The rearrangement joins TRBV4-3 to TRBJ2-3; 13 bases are shared with TRBD2. With V trimmed by 1 base and J by 5 bases, 9 bases remained unmatched. The CDR3 totals 18 residues. Looked up from germline, CDR1 is LGHNA and CDR2 is YSLEER.